This TCR beta chain originates from a study of Ad26.COV2.S vaccination and SARS-CoV-2 variants. Study information: Ad26.COV2.S arm of COV1001 included the donor.

Sequencing used immunoSEQ multiplex PCR; TCRdb keeps in-frame clones, though not all of them. The table lists around 340,000 clones, roughly 90% of them singletons, with roughly 5% in the top ten. Treatment meaning: around 19 received Ad26.COV2.S at low or high dose, single or two shots; roughly five received placebo; per-sample allocation not given. The study sampled participants on day 63 after the first vaccine or placebo injection. The sample in question was peripheral blood, obtained in a trial of Ad26.COV2.S vaccine versus placebo. The clonotype was recovered from a person between 18 and 65 years old who received the Ad26.COV2.S COVID-19 vaccine or a placebo.

The CDR3 nucleotides read TGTGCCAGCAGTGACTCGGGGTTCACCGGGGAGCTGTTTTTT. Its translation is CASSDSGFTGELFF. The rearrangement uses TRBV2 and TRBJ2-2; D perhaps matches TRBD2 (5 bases). V dropped 3 bases and J dropped 4 bases, with 9 bases sitting between them. The CDR3 is made up of 14 amino acids. Germline assignment: CDR1 SNHLY and CDR2 FYNNEI.